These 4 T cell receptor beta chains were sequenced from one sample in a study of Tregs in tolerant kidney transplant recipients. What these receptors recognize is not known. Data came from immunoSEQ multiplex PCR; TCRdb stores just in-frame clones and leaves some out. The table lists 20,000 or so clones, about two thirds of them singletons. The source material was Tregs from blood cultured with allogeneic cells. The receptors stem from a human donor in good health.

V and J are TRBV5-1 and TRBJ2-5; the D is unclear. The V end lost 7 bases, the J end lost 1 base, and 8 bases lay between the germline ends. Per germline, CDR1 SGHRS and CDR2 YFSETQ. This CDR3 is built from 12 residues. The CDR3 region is CASSRLQETQYF. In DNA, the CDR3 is TGCGCCAGCTCTAGGCTCCAAGAGACCCAGTACTTC.

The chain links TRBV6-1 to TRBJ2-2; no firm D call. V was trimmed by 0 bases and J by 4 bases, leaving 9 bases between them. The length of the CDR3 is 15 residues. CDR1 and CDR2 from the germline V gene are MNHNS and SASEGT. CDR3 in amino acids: CASSEAHGSTGELFF. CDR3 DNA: TGTGCCAGCAGTGAAGCGCACGGCAGCACCGGGGAGCTGTTTTTT.

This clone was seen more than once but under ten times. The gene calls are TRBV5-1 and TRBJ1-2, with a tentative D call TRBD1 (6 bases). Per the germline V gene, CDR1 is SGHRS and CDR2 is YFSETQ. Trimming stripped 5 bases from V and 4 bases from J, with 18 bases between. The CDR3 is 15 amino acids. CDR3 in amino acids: CASRIIQGAGYGYTF. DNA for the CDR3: TGCGCCAGCAGAATAATACAGGGCGCGGGCTATGGCTACACCTTC. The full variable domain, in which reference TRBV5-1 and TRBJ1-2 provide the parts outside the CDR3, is KAGVTQTPRYLIKTRGQQVTLSCSPISGHRSVSWYQQTPGQGLQFLFEYFSETQRNKGNFPGRFSGRQFSNSRSEMNVSTLELGDSALYLCASRIIQGAGYGYTFGSGTRLTVV.

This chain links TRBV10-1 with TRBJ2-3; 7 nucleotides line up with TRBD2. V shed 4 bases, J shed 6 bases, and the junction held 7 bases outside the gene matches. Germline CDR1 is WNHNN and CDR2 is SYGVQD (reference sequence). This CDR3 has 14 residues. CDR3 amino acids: CASSVGGSADTQYF. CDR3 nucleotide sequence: TGCGCCAGCAGTGTCGGGGGGTCAGCCGATACGCAGTATTTT.